This T cell receptor beta chain was recorded in a study of blood T cells in healthy people across ages (dated by TCRdb to 2015 to 2017). With regard to the full study: In model experiments, template switching captured roughly one uniquely barcoded TCR beta cDNA molecule for every two T cells. Two additional independent replicas of 1 million unique cDNA reads from the same blood draw were analyzed for two donors (one aged 18 to 30 and one aged 80 or older). Age-related changes in TCR beta repertoire diversity were measured in the study by deep sequencing normalized with unique cDNA molecular identifiers. The donors were split into four age groups: young (average 16 years), middle-aged (39), aged (approximately 60) and long-lived (approximately 80). To avoid experimental bias, donors of different ages were distributed randomly across sequencing lanes. Study-level results and caveats: Estimates of total diversity from one million sequenced T cells were regarded as lower bounds and underestimates. Compared with the aged group, the long-lived group had more naive CD4+ T cells, fewer expanded clones and increased TCR diversity, a pattern suggesting age selection. The percentage of naive T cells measured by flow cytometry correlated strongly with observed TCR beta diversity. Donor CMV infection status was unknown, potentially confounding age-related changes in expanded clonotypes. As age increased, observed TCR beta diversity per million T cells dropped in a roughly linear way, and a significant reduction was already evident by age 40. Conclusive comparison of naive and antigen-experienced compartments was prevented by the profiling of bulk unsorted PBMCs.

The protocol used for the library was 5' RACE. Sequenced on an Illumina HiSeq 2500. A second roughly 7 to 11 cycle PCR used a sample-barcoded 5' primer and a J-beta primer mix. Each TCR beta cDNA molecule received a unique molecular identifier from a template-switch 5' adaptor carrying 12 random nucleotides. At least 2.5 million CDR3-containing paired-end reads were obtained from each sample. All of the RNA was converted into first-strand cDNA using the Mint cDNA synthesis kit, with a TRBC-specific oligonucleotide serving as the primer. Following uracil-DNA glycosylase treatment, a first 18-cycle PCR with universal primers M1SS and BC2_uni_R was performed on all cDNA. The study's processing was this. For normalization, 1 million high-quality reads were randomly selected from each sample, with every read carrying a distinct molecular identifier. Reads sharing molecular identifiers were discarded rather than binned into consensus sequences. MiTCR, set to a Q25 quality threshold and the strictest error-elimination algorithm, was used for CDR3 identification, clonotype clustering and error correction. A nonparametric unseen species model with Euler transformation was used to estimate lower-bound total TCR beta diversity. Using fastp at Q25 and MiXCR, TCRdb reprocessed the public reads and kept productive beta chains. Entries are consolidated by CDR3 protein sequence, retaining the most common genes and DNA. Clone size and V and J calls follow TCRdb, not the original study. The sample profile shows about 1,500,000 distinct CDR3 sequences; over 25% of them were found once. The ten largest clones capture more than 6% of the sample.

The CDR3 numbers 10 residues from cysteine through phenylalanine. Of the read, only the CDR3 DNA is kept; its 30 bases are in frame from base 1. From a lookup of the germline V gene (reference sequence), CDR1 and CDR2 are LGHDT and YNNKEL. V sheds 9 bases and J sheds 10 bases, leaving 10 bases between their ends. Systemically healthy Caucasian individuals from Russia, some 40 in total and aged roughly 6 to 100 years, were included as donors. Roughly 9.5 milliliters of peripheral blood were drawn from each donor into EDTA-treated Vacutainer tubes. Ficoll-Paque density-gradient centrifugation was used to isolate PBMCs, with at least 6 million per sample. Trizol reagent was used to extract total RNA from PBMCs, with at least 5.5 micrograms per sample. For every donor, flow cytometry on a PBMC aliquot measured the percentage of naive CD45RAhigh/CD27high T cells. This clonotype has ten or more counts. Its antigen has not been determined. Nothing much larger sits one base from this clone, and base qualities are not available.

The TCR originated in a woman aged 25-40 years in good health. The rearranged segments are TRBV3-1 and TRBJ2-1; confidence is insufficient to name the D gene. The sequenced material came from blood. The CDR3 protein is CARSAWEQFF. The DNA sequence is given as TGTGCCAGAAGTGCCTGGGAGCAGTTCTTC.